This TCR beta chain was documented in a study of breast tumors, draining lymph nodes, adjacent tissues. Axillary draining lymph nodes of breast cancer patients supplied the node samples. TCRdb independently ran MiXCR on the multiplex PCR reads; one entry per CDR3 protein. The data show about 230,000 distinct CDR3 sequences, with approximately 30% seen just once and over 1.1% held by the top ten. This clonotype was found many times. Sequencing was performed on axillary lymph node tissue. The sequence was collected from a female donor with breast cancer. Some clones in this sample may be carry-over from other donors' samples.

The CDR3 DNA sequence: TGTGCCAGCAGCCCAAGGGTAACGAACACCGGGGAGCTGTTTTTT. This translates into CASSPRVTNTGELFF. V gene TRBV3-1 combines with J gene TRBJ2-2; D is uncertain. The germline V gene encodes CDR1 LGHDT and CDR2 YNNKEL (reference sequence). Trimming removed 4 bases at V and 0 bases at J, with 9 bases between. The CDR3 has 15 residues.